A single sample gave rise to the 3 T cell receptor beta chains below, sequenced in a study of regulatory T cells in long-lasting Graves disease. Time point: newly diagnosed GD, antithyroid drugs for less than 3 months. There was RNA extracted from PBMCs, and the TCR library was made from it. With iRepertoire HTBI primers and Arm-PCR of CDR3 regions, TCR beta libraries were built. TCRdb independently ran MiXCR on the multiplex PCR reads; one entry per CDR3 protein. The sample includes 200,000 to 250,000 distinct CDR3 sequences, around a fifth seen only once; the top ten take roughly 12%. The sample was also reused in another study, on T cells in Graves' hyperthyroidism and ophthalmopathy.

This specimen was peripheral blood mononuclear cells (PBMCs), taken at new diagnosis, from a patient treated with antithyroid drugs. These receptor sequences come from a woman in her 30s with Graves disease.

This clonotype appeared many times. This chain uses TRBV6-1 with TRBJ1-2, with D possibly being TRBD1 (5 bases). CDR1 and CDR2 from the germline V gene are MNHNS and SASEGT. There are 14 residues in the CDR3. V gave up 1 base and J gave up 5 bases, with 11 bases separating them. CDR3 in DNA: TGTGCCAGCAGTGAAGGGCGGCAGGGATATGGCTACACCTTC. It is translated as CASSEGRQGYGYTF.

The chain couples TRBV28 to TRBJ2-3; TRBD2 matches 9 bases. J was trimmed by 4 bases and V by 4 bases; bases with no gene match: 6. The germline V gene encodes CDR1 MDHEN and CDR2 SYDVKM. This CDR3 has 15 residues. The CDR3 sequence: CASSSSGIGADTQYF. As DNA, the CDR3 is TGTGCCAGCAGTTCTAGCGGGATTGGCGCAGATACGCAGTATTTT.

This chain links TRBV19 with TRBJ2-5, with D perhaps matching TRBD2 (7 bases). The DNA end lines up better with TRBJ2-1; the J call may be wrong. CDR3 length: 15 amino acids. Per germline, CDR1 LNHDA and CDR2 SQIVND (reference sequence). CDR3 DNA: TGTGCCAGTAGTGAAGGGGGGAGGGCCCGGGATGAGCAGTTCTTC. Translation: CASSEGGRARDEQFF.